The rows below give T cell receptor beta chains drawn from one sample of a study of T cell responses to AZD1222 COVID-19 vaccine. The assay was immunoSEQ multiplex PCR, and TCRdb's table has in-frame clones only and misses some. The sample has about 150,000 clones, approximately 95% seen once. This sample comprised peripheral blood, obtained 28 days after the second AZD1222 dose. Every receptor here comes from an adult who received the AZD1222 COVID-19 vaccine. The CDR3 runs from the conserved cysteine through the conserved F or W. D genes are given only for firm matches. Some rows mark clone size as missing; the rest say once, few, many or name a class of expanded clone.

V	size	D	J	DNA	CDR3
TRBV27	.	.	TRBJ2-1	TGTGCCAGCAGTTTACCGGGACCCATCAATGAGCAGTTCTTC	CASSLPGPINEQFF
TRBV19	.	.	TRBJ1-2	TGTGCCAGTAGTCCCCCGGGTTGGGGCTACACCTTC	CASSPPGWGYTF
TRBV30	.	.	TRBJ1-1	TGTGCCTGGAGTGTACAGGGAGCTGAAGCTTTCTTT	CAWSVQGAEAFF
TRBV5-4	few	.	TRBJ1-2	TGTGCCAGCAGCGTACCAGGGGTGGGTAACTATGGCTACACCTTC	CASSVPGVGNYGYTF
TRBV12-5	.	TRBD1	TRBJ1-1	TGTGCTAGTGGTTTAGGACAGGGTGAAGCTTTCTTT	CASGLGQGEAFF
TRBV2	.	.	TRBJ1-1	TGTGCCAGCAGTCAGACCCTCCACAACACTGAAGCTTTCTTT	CASSQTLHNTEAFF
TRBV7-3	.	TRBD1	TRBJ2-5	TGTGCCAGCAGCTTACTAGGACAGGGGTCCTTTGAGACCCAGTACTTC	CASSLLGQGSFETQYF
TRBV7-9	.	.	TRBJ2-7	TGTGCCAGCAGCTCCAGGGGAGGTAGCGGCTACGAGCAGTACTTC	CASSSRGGSGYEQYF
TRBV3-1/TRBV3-2	.	.	TRBJ2-7	TGTGCCAGCAGCCAAGATGTGGGGGGTACCTACGAGCAGTACTTC	CASSQDVGGTYEQYF
TRBV12-5	.	TRBD1	TRBJ2-5	TGTGCTAGTGGTTTGGCCATACAGGGGGCCGGGGAGACCCAGTACTTC	CASGLAIQGAGETQYF
TRBV2	.	TRBD1	TRBJ1-6	TGTGCCAGCCGAGGGACAGGGACCTATAATTCACCCCTCCACTTT	CASRGTGTYNSPLHF
TRBV12-3/TRBV12-4	.	.	TRBJ2-1	TGTGCCAGCAAATTACCCGGGAATGAGCAGTTCTTC	CASKLPGNEQFF
TRBV19	.	.	TRBJ2-3	TGTGCCAGTAGTCAGGGGGAGGGAGGAACAGATACGCAGTATTTT	CASSQGEGGTDTQYF
TRBV28	once	TRBD1	TRBJ1-5	TGTGCCAGCAGTTGGGCGGGACAGTATAGCAATCAGCCCCAGCATTTT	CASSWAGQYSNQPQHF
TRBV30	once	.	TRBJ1-4	TGTGCCTGGAGTGTAGGTTGGGGTGAGAAACTGTTTTTT	CAWSVGWGEKLFF
TRBV10-3	.	.	TRBJ2-7	TGTGCCATCAGTGAGCCAGGGGACGACGAGCAGTACTTC	CAISEPGDDEQYF
TRBV14	.	.	TRBJ1-6	TGTGCCAGCAGCCAAGGGAATAATTCACCCCTCCACTTT	CASSQGNNSPLHF
TRBV28	.	.	TRBJ2-3	TGTGCCAGCAGTTTTTGGGGACAAGGAGGAACAGATACGCAGTATTTT	CASSFWGQGGTDTQYF
TRBV6-5	.	.	TRBJ1-2	TGTGCCAGCAGTTACGAACAGGGAGATGGCTACACCTTC	CASSYEQGDGYTF
TRBV19	.	.	TRBJ1-6	TGTGCCAGCTCCCGCGGACAGAGATCGAATTCACCCCTCCACTTT	CASSRGQRSNSPLHF
TRBV4-1	.	TRBD1	TRBJ1-1	TGCGCCAGCAGCCAAGGACTCTACCCTCCCTTTCAGGGGGACACTGAAGCTTTCTTT	CASSQGLYPPFQGDTEAFF
TRBV29-1	.	TRBD2	TRBJ2-1	TGCAGCGTTGAAGGTCTAGCGGGGGTTCAGCAGTTCTTC	CSVEGLAGVQQFF